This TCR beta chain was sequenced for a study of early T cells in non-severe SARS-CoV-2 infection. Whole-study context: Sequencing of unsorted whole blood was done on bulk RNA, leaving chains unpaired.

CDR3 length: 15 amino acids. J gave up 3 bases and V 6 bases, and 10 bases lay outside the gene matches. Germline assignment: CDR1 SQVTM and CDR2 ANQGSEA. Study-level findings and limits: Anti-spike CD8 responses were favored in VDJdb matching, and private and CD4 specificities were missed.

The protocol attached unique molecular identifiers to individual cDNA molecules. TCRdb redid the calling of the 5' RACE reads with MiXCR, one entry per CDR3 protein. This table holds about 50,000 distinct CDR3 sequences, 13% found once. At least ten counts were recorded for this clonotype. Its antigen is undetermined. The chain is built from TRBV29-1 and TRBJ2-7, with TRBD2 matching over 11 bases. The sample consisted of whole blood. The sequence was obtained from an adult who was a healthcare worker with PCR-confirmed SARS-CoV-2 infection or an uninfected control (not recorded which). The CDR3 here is CSVDRLAGIGYEQYF. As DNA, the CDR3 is TGCAGCGTGGACCGACTAGCGGGAATCGGCTACGAGCAGTACTTC.